The T cell receptor (beta chain) described here comes from a study of blood T cell repertoires in COVID-19. It was during active infection that Seattle patients were enrolled and then longitudinally followed. This clone was seen once. In the authors' workflow: Reference gene primer amplification yielded estimated nucleated cell counts. Sequencing was performed with immunoSEQ multiplex PCR; in TCRdb, only in-frame clones are kept and a portion is missing. D and trimming come from the DNA, and the V and J calls and clone size come from that table. The sample records roughly 200,000 clones, about 83% being singletons. V gave up 6 bases and J gave up 6 bases, with 17 bases separating them. CDR3 length: 14 residues. Germline values: CDR1 LNHDA, CDR2 SQIVND (reference sequence).

This TCR came from a person aged 65 to 85 with COVID-19, enrolled during active disease. Source material: peripheral blood. This chain joins TRBV19 and TRBJ1-2; tentative D call: TRBD1 (5 bases). CDR3 DNA sequence: TGTGCCAGTAGGCCACCAACCAGGGTAAATGGCTACACCTTC. It codes for CASRPPTRVNGYTF. Combining the CDR3 with reference TRBV19 and TRBJ1-2 gives the whole variable domain DGGITQSPKYLFRKEGQNVTLSCEQNLNHDAMYWYRQDPGQGLRLIYYSQIVNDFQKGDIAEGYSVSREKKESFPLTVTSAQKNPTAFYLCASRPPTRVNGYTFGSGTRLTVV.